A selection of T cell receptor beta chains follows, all from one sample in a study of control samples from healthy donors and cancer patients. Assay used: immunoSEQ multiplex PCR; TCRdb lists only in-frame clones, some missing. The table lists 140,000 to 150,000 clones, 75% to 95% of them singletons. The sample was blood. The origin of the receptors is a man younger than 40 in good health. CDR3s include the opening cysteine and the closing phenylalanine or tryptophan. Fields, in order: clone size, V gene, J gene, D gene, CDR3 DNA, CDR3 protein. The D gene is left open where the match is weak. A row's size may be missing; if present it is once, few, many or a size class.

clone size: -
V gene: TRBV15
J gene: TRBJ2-1
D gene: -
CDR3 DNA: TGTGCCACCAGCGAAGGAAGAAACAATGAGCAGTTCTTC
CDR3 protein: CATSEGRNNEQFF

clone size: -
V gene: TRBV28
J gene: TRBJ1-1
D gene: TRBD1
CDR3 DNA: TGTGCCAGCAGCTTGACAGGGTGGGACACTGAAGCTTTCTTT
CDR3 protein: CASSLTGWDTEAFF

clone size: -
V gene: TRBV9
J gene: TRBJ1-6
D gene: -
CDR3 DNA: TGTGCCAGCAGCGTAGATGGGGGGGGTTCACCCCTCCACTTT
CDR3 protein: CASSVDGGGSPLHF

clone size: -
V gene: TRBV18
J gene: TRBJ1-2
D gene: -
CDR3 DNA: TGTGCCAGCTCACCGGACAACCTCTATGGCTACACCTTC
CDR3 protein: CASSPDNLYGYTF

clone size: once
V gene: TRBV5-5
J gene: TRBJ1-1
D gene: TRBD1
CDR3 DNA: TGTGCCAGCAGCCTTCTGGGACAGTTGAACACTGAAGCTTTCTTT
CDR3 protein: CASSLLGQLNTEAFF

clone size: -
V gene: TRBV12-3/TRBV12-4
J gene: TRBJ1-1
D gene: -
CDR3 DNA: TGTGCCAGCAGTATCGACACTGAAGCTTTCTTT
CDR3 protein: CASSIDTEAFF

clone size: -
V gene: TRBV5-8
J gene: TRBJ1-5
D gene: -
CDR3 DNA: TGTGCCAGCAGCTCCGGGTTTCGCAATCAGCCCCAGCATTTT
CDR3 protein: CASSSGFRNQPQHF

clone size: -
V gene: TRBV18
J gene: TRBJ2-2
D gene: TRBD2
CDR3 DNA: TGTGCCAGCTCACCTCTGATAGCGGGGGGCACCGGGGAGCTGTTTTTT
CDR3 protein: CASSPLIAGGTGELFF

clone size: -
V gene: TRBV28
J gene: TRBJ1-2
D gene: TRBD1
CDR3 DNA: TGTGCCAGCAGTTCCTCGACAGGGGATGGGTATGGCTACACCTTC
CDR3 protein: CASSSSTGDGYGYTF

clone size: once
V gene: TRBV7-9
J gene: TRBJ1-2
D gene: -
CDR3 DNA: TGTGCCAGCAGCGTTGGAGCGGACAGATTCTATGGCTACACCTTC
CDR3 protein: CASSVGADRFYGYTF

clone size: -
V gene: TRBV12-5
J gene: TRBJ2-7
D gene: -
CDR3 DNA: TGTGCTAGTGGATCATCCTACGAGCAGTACTTC
CDR3 protein: CASGSSYEQYF

clone size: -
V gene: TRBV24-1
J gene: TRBJ1-5
D gene: TRBD1
CDR3 DNA: TGTGCCACCAGTGATTGGACAGGGGAATTCAATCAGCCCCAGCATTTT
CDR3 protein: CATSDWTGEFNQPQHF

clone size: once
V gene: TRBV10-1
J gene: TRBJ1-1
D gene: -
CDR3 DNA: TGCGCCAGCAGTGAACGGGATACTGAAGCTTTCTTT
CDR3 protein: CASSERDTEAFF

clone size: -
V gene: TRBV11-2
J gene: TRBJ2-7
D gene: TRBD1
CDR3 DNA: TGTGCCAGCAGCTTAGAGAGGGACAGTAACTACGAGCAGTACTTC
CDR3 protein: CASSLERDSNYEQYF

clone size: -
V gene: TRBV3-1/TRBV3-2
J gene: TRBJ2-2
D gene: -
CDR3 DNA: TGTGCCAGCAGCCAACACCGAACAGTAATCATAAACACCGGGGAGCTGTTTTTT
CDR3 protein: CASSQHRTVIINTGELFF

clone size: once
V gene: TRBV5-6
J gene: TRBJ1-2
D gene: -
CDR3 DNA: TGTGCCAGCAGCTTGTGGGTGGGGAACTATGGCTACACCTTC
CDR3 protein: CASSLWVGNYGYTF

clone size: -
V gene: TRBV9
J gene: TRBJ2-4
D gene: -
CDR3 DNA: TGTGCCAGCAGCGTAGCGGTGGGGATTGGAAACATTCAGTACTTC
CDR3 protein: CASSVAVGIGNIQYF

clone size: -
V gene: TRBV6-5
J gene: TRBJ1-1
D gene: TRBD1
CDR3 DNA: TGTGCCAGCAGGCACAGGGGAGGGACTGAAGCTTTCTTT
CDR3 protein: CASRHRGGTEAFF

clone size: -
V gene: TRBV7-8
J gene: TRBJ2-3
D gene: -
CDR3 DNA: TGTGCCAGCAGCTTAGCCGGGGCAACAGATACGCAGTATTTT
CDR3 protein: CASSLAGATDTQYF

clone size: -
V gene: TRBV9
J gene: TRBJ1-1
D gene: TRBD1
CDR3 DNA: TGTGCCAGCAGCAACCGACAGGGACTCACTGAAGCTTTCTTT
CDR3 protein: CASSNRQGLTEAFF

clone size: -
V gene: TRBV3-1/TRBV3-2
J gene: TRBJ1-1
D gene: -
CDR3 DNA: TGTGCCAGCAGCCACGCTCCGGACGGATTTATGAACACTGAAGCTTTCTTT
CDR3 protein: CASSHAPDGFMNTEAFF

clone size: -
V gene: TRBV2
J gene: TRBJ1-2
D gene: TRBD1
CDR3 DNA: TGTGCCAGCAGTCCGGGACAGGGGGCTGGCTACACCTTC
CDR3 protein: CASSPGQGAGYTF

clone size: -
V gene: TRBV27
J gene: TRBJ2-3
D gene: -
CDR3 DNA: TGTGCCAGCAAGCCGGGACGCAGACCAGATACGCAGTATTTT
CDR3 protein: CASKPGRRPDTQYF